Reported below is one T cell receptor beta chain. Data came from immunoSEQ multiplex PCR; TCRdb stores just in-frame clones and leaves some out. This table has 60,000 to 75,000 clones, about 83% appearing once. This entry belongs to a study of technical replicates of blood from a handful of donors. The CDR3 runs to 14 residues. V gave up 3 bases and J gave up 2 bases, with 9 bases separating them. Germline values: CDR1 SGHTA, CDR2 FQGNSA. This clonotype originated in a human donor in good health. Some clones in this sample may be carry-over from other donors' samples. The rearrangement uses TRBV7-2 and TRBJ2-3, with TRBD2 as a possible D gene (6 bases). The sample was PBMCs. The CDR3 region is CASSFRTTTDTQYF. The CDR3 region has the DNA TGTGCCAGCAGCTTCCGGACTACCACAGATACGCAGTATTTT. Full variable domain (missing parts from reference TRBV7-2 and TRBJ2-3): GAGVSQSPSNKVTEKGKDVELRCDPISGHTALYWYRQSLGQGLEFLIYFQGNSAPDKSGLPSDRFSAERTGGSVSTLTIQRTQQEDSAVYLCASSFRTTTDTQYFGPGTRLTVL.